These T cell receptor beta chains were read from a single sample in a study of response to subunit inactivated influenza vaccine. MiXCR, applied by TCRdb to the RT-PCR reads, yields one record per CDR3 protein. The data show approximately 530,000 distinct CDR3 sequences, with about 8% seen just once and over 10% held by the top ten. Here the sequenced sample was PBMCs from blood, taken about 23 months after vaccination. These receptors were collected from a man aged 50 to 69 who received an inactivated influenza vaccine. CDR3s include the opening cysteine and the closing phenylalanine or tryptophan. Each record gives: J gene, clone size, V gene, D gene, CDR3 DNA, CDR3 protein. D genes are given only for firm matches. The listing skips clone size in some rows; elsewhere it reads once, few, many or a size class.

j_call: TRBJ1-6; clone_size: many; v_call: TRBV24-1; d_call: .; cdr3_nt: TGTGCCACCTGGCTGACAGTCTCTCGTGATTCACCCCTCCACTTT; cdr3_aa: CATWLTVSRDSPLHF
j_call: TRBJ2-1; clone_size: few; v_call: TRBV7-2; d_call: .; cdr3_nt: TGTGCCAGCAGCTTCTCTCGAAGCTGGGAGCAGTTCTTC; cdr3_aa: CASSFSRSWEQFF
j_call: TRBJ2-5; clone_size: few; v_call: TRBV19; d_call: .; cdr3_nt: TGTGCCAGTAGTATAGGGGTGGGGTCTCAAGAGACCCAGTACTTC; cdr3_aa: CASSIGVGSQETQYF
j_call: TRBJ1-1; clone_size: few; v_call: TRBV6-1; d_call: .; cdr3_nt: TGTGCCAGCAGTGAATTGCCGGGGGACACTGAAGCTTTCTTT; cdr3_aa: CASSELPGDTEAFF
j_call: TRBJ1-4; clone_size: few; v_call: TRBV18; d_call: .; cdr3_nt: TGTGCCAGCTCACCACGGACGCCTAATGAAAAACTGTTTTTT; cdr3_aa: CASSPRTPNEKLFF
j_call: TRBJ2-1; clone_size: .; v_call: TRBV9; d_call: TRBD1; cdr3_nt: TGTGCCAGCAGCGTAGCACAGGGGCCTTACAATGAGCAGTTCTTC; cdr3_aa: CASSVAQGPYNEQFF
j_call: TRBJ1-5; clone_size: .; v_call: TRBV4-3; d_call: .; cdr3_nt: TGCGCCAGCAGCCAAGGTTTTCAGGGTCAGCCCCAGCATTTT; cdr3_aa: CASSQGFQGQPQHF
j_call: TRBJ2-7; clone_size: .; v_call: TRBV6-6; d_call: TRBD2; cdr3_nt: TGTGCCAGCGTAGGGGAGGGGTTCTACGAGCAGTACTTC; cdr3_aa: CASVGEGFYEQYF
j_call: TRBJ2-7; clone_size: few; v_call: TRBV11-3; d_call: .; cdr3_nt: TGTGCCAGCAGCTTAGGATTAGGACGCGAGCAGTACTTC; cdr3_aa: CASSLGLGREQYF
j_call: TRBJ2-1; clone_size: .; v_call: TRBV5-1; d_call: TRBD2; cdr3_nt: TGCGCCAGCAGCTGGGGACTAGCGGGGGCCTACAATGAGCAGTTCTTC; cdr3_aa: CASSWGLAGAYNEQFF
j_call: TRBJ1-5; clone_size: many; v_call: TRBV7-8; d_call: .; cdr3_nt: TGTGCCAGCACCACCTCCGGTCAGCCCCAGCATTTT; cdr3_aa: CASTTSGQPQHF
j_call: TRBJ1-5; clone_size: .; v_call: TRBV6-5; d_call: .; cdr3_nt: TGTGCCAGCAGTTATAGCAGGGGAGATCAGCCCCAGCATTTT; cdr3_aa: CASSYSRGDQPQHF
j_call: TRBJ2-4; clone_size: .; v_call: TRBV3-1; d_call: .; cdr3_nt: TGTGCCAGCAGCTCGATAGCCAAAAACATTCAGTACTTC; cdr3_aa: CASSSIAKNIQYF
j_call: TRBJ2-7; clone_size: few; v_call: TRBV12-3/TRBV12-4; d_call: TRBD2; cdr3_nt: TGTGCCAGCAGGTCAATAGCGGGGGGTCCCTACGAGCAGTACTTC; cdr3_aa: CASRSIAGGPYEQYF
j_call: TRBJ2-7; clone_size: few; v_call: TRBV4-1; d_call: TRBD1; cdr3_nt: TGCGCCAGCAGCCCCCAGACAACCGGGACAGGGCGCTACGAGCAGTACTTC; cdr3_aa: CASSPQTTGTGRYEQYF
j_call: TRBJ2-2; clone_size: many; v_call: TRBV6-5; d_call: TRBD1; cdr3_nt: TGTGCCAGCAGTTACTTGGGACAGGGGGCCGGGGAGCTGTTTTTT; cdr3_aa: CASSYLGQGAGELFF
j_call: TRBJ1-1; clone_size: many; v_call: TRBV4-3; d_call: TRBD1; cdr3_nt: TGCGCCAGCAGCCAAGTTCGGACAGGGGGCATCAACACTGAAGCTTTCTTT; cdr3_aa: CASSQVRTGGINTEAFF
j_call: TRBJ2-7; clone_size: many; v_call: TRBV27; d_call: .; cdr3_nt: TGTGCCAGCTGCCCTGGATTGCCGGCAGCCTACGAGCAGTACTTC; cdr3_aa: CASCPGLPAAYEQYF
j_call: TRBJ2-7; clone_size: many; v_call: TRBV20-1; d_call: TRBD1; cdr3_nt: TGCAGTGCCAAGGACAGGGGCTACGAGCAGTACTTC; cdr3_aa: CSAKDRGYEQYF
j_call: TRBJ2-3; clone_size: many; v_call: TRBV13; d_call: TRBD2; cdr3_nt: TGTGCCAGCAGCACACGACTAGCGGGAGCGGGGGATACGCAGTATTTT; cdr3_aa: CASSTRLAGAGDTQYF
j_call: TRBJ2-3; clone_size: few; v_call: TRBV3-1; d_call: TRBD2; cdr3_nt: TGTGCCAGCAGCCAAGAGCGGACTAGCGGGGTACAATACACAGATACGCAGTATTTT; cdr3_aa: CASSQERTSGVQYTDTQYF
j_call: TRBJ2-3; clone_size: few; v_call: TRBV4-2; d_call: TRBD2; cdr3_nt: TGTGCCAGCAGCCAAGGACTAGCGGGGGAACTATCTCCTAGCACAGATACGCAGTATTTT; cdr3_aa: CASSQGLAGELSPSTDTQYF
j_call: TRBJ1-1; clone_size: many; v_call: TRBV3-1; d_call: .; cdr3_nt: TGTGCCAGCAGCCAAGACGGGGCAGTGAAAACTGAAGCTTTCTTT; cdr3_aa: CASSQDGAVKTEAFF
j_call: TRBJ2-1; clone_size: many; v_call: TRBV20-1; d_call: TRBD2; cdr3_nt: TGCAGTGCTAGTAGCGGGGGGATCAATGAGCAGTTCTTC; cdr3_aa: CSASSGGINEQFF
j_call: TRBJ1-1; clone_size: .; v_call: TRBV11-2; d_call: .; cdr3_nt: TGTGCCAGCAGCTTAGTGATGCGGGGGAACACTGAAGCTTTCTTT; cdr3_aa: CASSLVMRGNTEAFF
j_call: TRBJ2-1; clone_size: many; v_call: TRBV5-1; d_call: TRBD2; cdr3_nt: TGCGCCAGCAGCGACGGGACTAGCGGGAGATTTGAGCAGTTCTTC; cdr3_aa: CASSDGTSGRFEQFF
j_call: TRBJ2-1; clone_size: few; v_call: TRBV5-1; d_call: .; cdr3_nt: TGCGCCAGCAGCTTGGCTGGACAGTACTACAATGATCAGTTCTTC; cdr3_aa: CASSLAGQYYNDQFF
j_call: TRBJ2-7; clone_size: few; v_call: TRBV28; d_call: TRBD1; cdr3_nt: TGTGCCAGCAGCCAACCGGACAGGGCCTACGAGCAGTACTTC; cdr3_aa: CASSQPDRAYEQYF
j_call: TRBJ2-3; clone_size: .; v_call: TRBV7-8; d_call: TRBD2; cdr3_nt: TGTGCCAGTATGCGGGGGGCCTTCCCAGATACGCAGTATTTT; cdr3_aa: CASMRGAFPDTQYF
j_call: TRBJ2-3; clone_size: few; v_call: TRBV20-1; d_call: .; cdr3_nt: TGCAGTGCTAGAGACCCCAAATCCACAGATACGCAGTATTTT; cdr3_aa: CSARDPKSTDTQYF
j_call: TRBJ2-5; clone_size: .; v_call: TRBV20-1; d_call: .; cdr3_nt: TGCAGTGCTAGAGACCCGTGGGGGGAGACCCAGTACTTC; cdr3_aa: CSARDPWGETQYF
j_call: TRBJ2-7; clone_size: .; v_call: TRBV20-1; d_call: .; cdr3_nt: TGCAGTGCTAACAGGGCAATGCACGAGCAGTACTTC; cdr3_aa: CSANRAMHEQYF
j_call: TRBJ2-7; clone_size: few; v_call: TRBV7-2; d_call: .; cdr3_nt: TGTGCCAGCAGCTTAGGTCTTCAGGGCTCCTACGAGCAGTACTTC; cdr3_aa: CASSLGLQGSYEQYF
j_call: TRBJ2-3; clone_size: few; v_call: TRBV7-9; d_call: .; cdr3_nt: TGTGCCAGTACCTCGGGGGCCCAGACAGATACGCAGTATTTT; cdr3_aa: CASTSGAQTDTQYF
j_call: TRBJ2-5; clone_size: many; v_call: TRBV7-2; d_call: TRBD2; cdr3_nt: TGTGCCAGCAGCCCCCGTATTAGCGGGAGAGAGACCCAGTACTTC; cdr3_aa: CASSPRISGRETQYF
j_call: TRBJ2-1; clone_size: few; v_call: TRBV10-2; d_call: .; cdr3_nt: TGCGCCAGCGTGCCGGGGTCCTACAATGAGCAGTTCTTC; cdr3_aa: CASVPGSYNEQFF
j_call: TRBJ1-1; clone_size: .; v_call: TRBV6-2/TRBV6-3; d_call: .; cdr3_nt: TGTGCCAGCAGTTACTCGGGGATTAGGACTGAAGCTTTCTTT; cdr3_aa: CASSYSGIRTEAFF
j_call: TRBJ2-4; clone_size: many; v_call: TRBV12-3/TRBV12-4; d_call: .; cdr3_nt: TGTGCCAGCAGCCCTGACGGGAAAAACATTCAGTACTTC; cdr3_aa: CASSPDGKNIQYF
j_call: TRBJ2-5; clone_size: .; v_call: TRBV28; d_call: .; cdr3_nt: TGTGCCAGCAGGGGGTACCAAGAGACCCAGTACTTC; cdr3_aa: CASRGYQETQYF
j_call: TRBJ2-3; clone_size: .; v_call: TRBV27; d_call: .; cdr3_nt: TGTGCCAGCAGTTTATCTCAACCTAGCGTCATAACTAGCACAGATACGCAGTATTTT; cdr3_aa: CASSLSQPSVITSTDTQYF
j_call: TRBJ1-2; clone_size: .; v_call: TRBV5-5; d_call: .; cdr3_nt: TGTGCCAGCAGTCGACTTGCCTATGGCTACACCTTC; cdr3_aa: CASSRLAYGYTF
j_call: TRBJ2-7; clone_size: .; v_call: TRBV12-3/TRBV12-4; d_call: .; cdr3_nt: TGTGCCAGCAGTCCCGGGACACGCTCCTACGAGCAGTACTTC; cdr3_aa: CASSPGTRSYEQYF
j_call: TRBJ1-4; clone_size: .; v_call: TRBV6-1; d_call: TRBD1; cdr3_nt: TGTGCCAGCAGAGGGACAGCTAATGAAAAACTGTTTTTT; cdr3_aa: CASRGTANEKLFF
j_call: TRBJ2-3; clone_size: few; v_call: TRBV28; d_call: TRBD2; cdr3_nt: TGTGCCAGCAGGGGCGGGACTAGCGGGGGGGCCACAGATACGCAGTATTTT; cdr3_aa: CASRGGTSGGATDTQYF
j_call: TRBJ1-4; clone_size: few; v_call: TRBV7-6; d_call: TRBD1; cdr3_nt: TGTGCCAGCAGTCGACAGGGGGGAGGTGAAAAACTGTTTTTT; cdr3_aa: CASSRQGGGEKLFF
j_call: TRBJ2-7; clone_size: .; v_call: TRBV5-1; d_call: .; cdr3_nt: TGCGCCAGCAGCCTCCAAAATACCAAGAGCTACGAGCAGTACTTC; cdr3_aa: CASSLQNTKSYEQYF
j_call: TRBJ2-7; clone_size: many; v_call: TRBV20-1; d_call: TRBD2; cdr3_nt: TGCAGTGCAAGGACTAGCGGGAACCCCTACGAGCAGTACTTC; cdr3_aa: CSARTSGNPYEQYF
j_call: TRBJ1-1; clone_size: .; v_call: TRBV11-2; d_call: .; cdr3_nt: TGTGCCAGCAGCTCCCCGTCCGGGGGGACTGAAGCTTTCTTT; cdr3_aa: CASSSPSGGTEAFF